Shown below are 22 T cell receptor beta chains from a single sample sequenced in a study of T cell responses to AZD1222 COVID-19 vaccine. Sequencing was performed with immunoSEQ multiplex PCR; in TCRdb, only in-frame clones are kept and a portion is missing. This table has under 130,000 clones, under 95% appearing once. Sequences were derived from peripheral blood, sampled on day 0 of AZD1222 vaccination. The origin of the receptors is an adult in good health.

This chain connects TRBV12-3 or TRBV12-4 to TRBJ1-5; no clear D. V was shortened by 2 bases and J by 5 bases, with 7 bases between the two germline ends. This CDR3 is 13 amino acids long. CDR3 region: CASSLSEDQPQHF. The CDR3 bases are TGTGCCAGCAGTTTATCTGAGGATCAGCCCCAGCATTTT.

The V and J genes are TRBV7-8 and TRBJ1-2, with no clear D. Between the trimmed V and J ends, which lost 4 bases and 5 bases, there was a span of 8 bases. The CDR3 runs 12 residues. Germline V gene lookup returns CDR1 SGHVS and CDR2 FQNEAQ. As DNA, the CDR3 is TGTGCCAGCAGCTCTAGTATTTATGGCTACACCTTC. It is translated as CASSSSIYGYTF.

The V and J genes are TRBV18 and TRBJ1-5, with a possible D match to TRBD1 (5 bases). The germline CDR1 and CDR2 sequences are KGHSH and LQKENI. Trimming left V 3 bases short and J 0 bases short, with 9 bases between. The CDR3 has 15 residues. CDR3 residues: CASSPQGDSNQPQHF. In DNA, the CDR3 is TGTGCCAGCTCACCCCAGGGAGATAGCAATCAGCCCCAGCATTTT. Looking up the rest from reference TRBV18 and TRBJ1-5 gives the full variable domain: NAGVMQNPRHLVRRRGQEARLRCSPMKGHSHVYWYRQLPEEGLKFMVYLQKENIIDESGMPKERFSAEFPKEGPSILRIQQVVRGDSAAYFCASSPQGDSNQPQHFGDGTRLSIL.

This chain joins TRBV3-1 (or the pseudogene TRBV3-2) and TRBJ2-2; TRBD2 is a possible D gene (6 bases). The germline gives CDR1 LGHDT, CDR2 YNNKEL (reference sequence). Trimming removed 0 bases from V and 6 bases from J, with 11 bases in between. The CDR3 runs to 15 residues. CDR3 loop: CASSQDQWGAGELFF. The CDR3 region has the DNA TGTGCCAGCAGCCAAGATCAATGGGGGGCCGGGGAGCTGTTTTTT.

This rearrangement joins TRBV27 to TRBJ2-1, with 7 positions matching TRBD1. CDR1 and CDR2 (germline): MNHEY, SMNVEV (reference sequence). This CDR3 is built from 14 residues. The trim removed 4 bases at V and 3 bases at J, leaving 3 bases unmatched. CDR3 in amino acids: CASSSRTGYNEQFF. Here the CDR3 DNA reads TGTGCCAGCAGTTCCAGGACAGGCTACAATGAGCAGTTCTTC.

The chain carries TRBV29-1 and TRBJ1-2; D gene uncertain. The CDR3 loop spans 11 amino acids. Germline lookup yields CDR1 SQVTM and CDR2 ANQGSEA. Trimming took 7 bases from V and 0 from J, leaving 6 bases between them. The CDR3 spells CSARANYGYTF. As DNA, the CDR3 is TGCAGCGCCAGAGCTAACTATGGCTACACCTTC.

This clone is a singleton in its sample. V usage is TRBV7-2 and J usage is TRBJ2-7, with D maybe TRBD1 (6 bases). The CDR3 extends over 18 amino acids. CDR1 and CDR2 (germline): SGHTA, FQGNSA. Trimming took off 5 bases at V and 0 bases at J, with 23 bases between the two ends. The CDR3 region is CASSLPGQGPQRSYEQYF. The CDR3, as DNA: TGTGCCAGCAGCCTACCGGGGCAGGGGCCCCAGCGCTCCTACGAGCAGTACTTC.

V usage is TRBV6-4 and J usage is TRBJ2-2, with D possibly matching TRBD1 (6 bases). The CDR3 consists of 16 residues. The V gene's germline CDR1 is MRHNA and CDR2 SNTAGT. Trimming stripped 0 bases from V and 2 bases from J, with 10 bases between. CDR3 DNA sequence: TGTGCCAGCAGTGACTCCGACAGGAGTAACACCGGGGAGCTGTTTTTT. Protein sequence: CASSDSDRSNTGELFF.

The count of this clone is one. The chain combines TRBV27 with TRBJ1-5, with 8 bases identical to TRBD1. Germline lookup yields CDR1 MNHEY and CDR2 SMNVEV (reference sequence). CDR3 size: 16 residues. The junction had 7 bases not matched to a gene; V was cut back by 4 bases and J by 2 bases. In nucleotides, the CDR3 is TGTGCCAGCAGTTCACGGACAGGGAGCGGCAATCAGCCCCAGCATTTT. This codes for CASSSRTGSGNQPQHF.

This clone was detected only once. The J gene is TRBJ2-7, the V gene TRBV21-1; no check of the table's D call, TRBD2, against the DNA was made. TRBV21-1 counts as a pseudogene. The CDR3 has 16 amino acids. The CDR3 nucleotides read TGTGCCAGCAGCAAAATAGGAGGGCAGAGCTCCTACGAGCAGTACTTC. Its protein is CASSKIGGQSSYEQYF.

The chain carries TRBV29-1 and TRBJ2-7, with 12 bases lining up with TRBD2. With 7 bases clipped from V and 5 bases from J, the junction kept 12 bases outside the gene matches. CDR1 SQVTM and CDR2 ANQGSEA come from the germline V gene. The CDR3 runs 15 residues. The CDR3 protein is CSGHPTSGRGNEQYF. DNA of the CDR3: TGCAGCGGCCACCCGACTAGCGGGAGAGGGAACGAGCAGTACTTC.

The chain carries TRBV5-1 and TRBJ1-1; the D gene is possibly TRBD1 (5 bases). In germline, CDR1 is SGHRS, CDR2 YFSETQ. The CDR3 consists of 17 residues. V was trimmed by 7 bases and J by 0 bases, leaving 22 bases between them. The CDR3 sequence is CASSLRGGADMNTEAFF. In DNA, the CDR3 is TGCGCCAGCTCCCTACGGGGCGGGGCCGACATGAACACTGAAGCTTTCTTT.

This chain joins TRBV7-2 and TRBJ1-5; 11 bases fit TRBD1. CDR3 size: 16 residues. The ends lost 5 bases at V and 8 bases at J; junction bases unmatched: 11. The germline gives CDR1 SGHTA, CDR2 FQGNSA. The CDR3 DNA is TGTGCCAGCAGCACGGATGGACAGGGGGCTATTGAGCCCCAGCATTTT. As protein: CASSTDGQGAIEPQHF.

This clone occurred a few times. The chain uses TRBV5-4 and TRBJ1-3; 10 bases line up with TRBD1. Trimming removed 3 bases from V and 3 bases from J; junction bases left unmatched: 3. The germline V gene has CDR1 SGHNT and CDR2 YYREEE (reference sequence). The CDR3 sequence is 15 residues long. In DNA form, the CDR3 reads TGTGCCAGCAGCTCCGACAGGGGGCTTGGAAACACCATATATTTT. Translation: CASSSDRGLGNTIYF. The whole variable domain, filled in from reference TRBV5-4 and TRBJ1-3, reads ETGVTQSPTHLIKTRGQQVTLRCSSQSGHNTVSWYQQALGQGPQFIFQYYREEENGRGNFPPRFSGLQFPNYSSELNVNALELDDSALYLCASSSDRGLGNTIYFGEGSWLTVV.

The rearrangement uses TRBV28 and TRBJ2-3; D is undetermined. The CDR3 length is 11 residues. CDR1 is MDHEN, CDR2 SYDVKM, per germline. V lost 6 bases to trimming and J lost 6 bases, with 7 bases between them. The CDR3 DNA reads as TGTGCCAGCAGCTGGTGGGATACGCAGTATTTT. It encodes CASSWWDTQYF.

The chain uses TRBV5-1 and TRBJ2-5; D is possibly TRBD1 or TRBD2 (6 bases each). V lost 1 base and J lost 2, with 9 bases in between. Per germline, CDR1 SGHRS and CDR2 YFSETQ. The CDR3 is 14 residues long. Written as DNA, the CDR3 is TGCGCCAGCAGCTTGAGGGGGGTTCAAGAGACCCAGTACTTC. This gives the protein CASSLRGVQETQYF.

The V call is TRBV5-4, the J call TRBJ2-3; D remains ambiguous. Between the trimmed V and J ends, which lost 0 bases and 6 bases, there was a span of 17 bases. Looked up from germline, CDR1 is SGHNT and CDR2 is YYREEE (reference sequence). The CDR3 contains 16 residues. The CDR3 here is CASSLDADPNSDTQYF. CDR3 nucleotide sequence: TGTGCCAGCAGCTTGGACGCGGACCCCAATAGCGATACGCAGTATTTT.

V gene TRBV29-1 combines with J gene TRBJ1-5, with D possibly TRBD1 on 5 matching bases. V was cut by 5 bases and J by 5 bases, with 16 bases left in between. The CDR3 loop spans 14 amino acids. The germline CDR1 and CDR2 sequences are SQVTM and ANQGSEA. The CDR3: CSVIWGTKDQPQHF. The CDR3 nucleotides read TGCAGCGTTATATGGGGGACCAAGGATCAGCCCCAGCATTTT.

The gene calls are TRBV11-3 and TRBJ2-3; D could derive from TRBD1 or TRBD2 (5 bases each). CDR3 length equals 14 residues. Trimming took 1 base from V and 2 from J, leaving 7 bases between them. Germline V gene data show CDR1 as SGHNT and CDR2 as YENEEA. The CDR3 sequence is CASSLAGTTDTQYF. The CDR3 coding sequence is TGTGCCAGCAGCTTAGCGGGGACCACAGATACGCAGTATTTT.

V gene TRBV7-2 combines with J gene TRBJ2-5; D not resolved. The germline CDR1 and CDR2 sequences are SGHTA and FQGNSA. V dropped 1 base and J dropped 1 base, with 7 bases sitting between them. This CDR3 contains 14 residues. CDR3: CASSLELPQETQYF. CDR3 in DNA: TGTGCCAGCAGCTTAGAGTTGCCCCAAGAGACCCAGTACTTC.

This clone was seen once. Other nucleotide sequences in the sample specify the same CDR3. The chain recombines TRBV7-2 with TRBJ2-5; D gene ambiguous. CDR1 and CDR2 (germline): SGHTA, FQGNSA. V was cut by 1 base and J by 4 bases, with 7 bases left in between. This CDR3 is built from 13 residues. CDR3 sequence: CASSLESLETQYF. The CDR3 bases are TGTGCCAGCAGCTTAGAGAGCCTAGAGACCCAGTACTTC.

The genes are TRBV14 and TRBJ2-3; D perhaps matches TRBD2 (7 bases). CDR3 length: 16 amino acids. V lost 4 bases and J 1 base, leaving 15 bases between the germline ends. CDR1 is SGHDN and CDR2 is FVKESK in the germline V gene. In DNA, the CDR3 is TGTGCCAGCAGCCCCATTGGCGGGGGCGGCACAGATACGCAGTATTTT. It translates to CASSPIGGGGTDTQYF. The full variable domain, rest sourced from reference TRBV14 and TRBJ2-3, is EAGVTQFPSHSVIEKGQTVTLRCDPISGHDNLYWYRRVMGKEIKFLLHFVKESKQDESGMPNNRFLAERTGGTYSTLKVQPAELEDSGVYFCASSPIGGGGTDTQYFGPGTRLTVL.